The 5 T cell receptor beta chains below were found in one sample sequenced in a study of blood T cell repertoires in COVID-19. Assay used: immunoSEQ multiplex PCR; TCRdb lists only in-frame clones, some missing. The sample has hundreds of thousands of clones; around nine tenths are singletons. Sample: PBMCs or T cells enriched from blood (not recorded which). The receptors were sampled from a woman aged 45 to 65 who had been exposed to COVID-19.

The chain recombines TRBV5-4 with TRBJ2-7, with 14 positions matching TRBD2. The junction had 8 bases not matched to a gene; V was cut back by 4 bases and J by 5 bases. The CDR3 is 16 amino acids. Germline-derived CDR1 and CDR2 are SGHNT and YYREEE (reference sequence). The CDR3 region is CASSHGTSGGLDEQYF. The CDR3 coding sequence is TGTGCCAGCAGCCATGGGACTAGCGGGGGTCTCGACGAGCAGTACTTC.

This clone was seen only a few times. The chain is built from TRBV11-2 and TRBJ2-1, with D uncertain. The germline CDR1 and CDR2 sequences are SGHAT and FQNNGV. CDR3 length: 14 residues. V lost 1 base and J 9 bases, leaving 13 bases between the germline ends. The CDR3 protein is CASSLVIGFGEQFF. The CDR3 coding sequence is TGTGCCAGCAGCTTAGTCATCGGTTTCGGTGAGCAGTTCTTC.

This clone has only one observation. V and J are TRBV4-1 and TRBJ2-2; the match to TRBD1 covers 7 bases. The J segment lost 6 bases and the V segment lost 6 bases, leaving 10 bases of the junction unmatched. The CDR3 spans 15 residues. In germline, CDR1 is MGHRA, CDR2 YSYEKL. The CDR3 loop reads CASSPPDRSAGELFF. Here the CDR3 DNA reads TGCGCCAGCAGTCCCCCGGACAGGTCGGCCGGGGAGCTGTTTTTT.

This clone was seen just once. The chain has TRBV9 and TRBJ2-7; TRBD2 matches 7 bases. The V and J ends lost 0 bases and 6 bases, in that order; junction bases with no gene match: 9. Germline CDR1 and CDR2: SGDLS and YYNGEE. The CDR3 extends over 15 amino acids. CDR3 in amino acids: CASSVGAGVESEQYF. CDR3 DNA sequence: TGTGCCAGCAGCGTAGGGGCGGGGGTCGAAAGCGAGCAGTACTTC. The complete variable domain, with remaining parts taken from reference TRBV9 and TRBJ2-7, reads DSGVTQTPKHLITATGQRVTLRCSPRSGDLSVYWYQQSLDQGLQFLIQYYNGEERAKGNILERFSAQQFPDLHSELNLSSLELGDSALYFCASSVGAGVESEQYFGPGTRLTVT.

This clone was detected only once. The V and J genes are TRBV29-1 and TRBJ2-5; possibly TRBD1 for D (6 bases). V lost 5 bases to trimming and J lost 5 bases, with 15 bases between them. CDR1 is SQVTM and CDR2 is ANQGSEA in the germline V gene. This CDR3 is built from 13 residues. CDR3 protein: CSVRQDSRETQYF. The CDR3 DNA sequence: TGCAGCGTTAGACAGGATTCACGGGAGACCCAGTACTTC.